The rows below give T cell receptor beta chains drawn from one sample of a study of shared clonotypes between healthy human individuals. TCRdb keeps only in-frame clones here, not all; method: immunoSEQ multiplex PCR. The table records hundreds of thousands of clones, about 95% of them present only once. The sample comprised naive CD8+ T cells sorted from blood. The source is a young woman in good health. CDR3s include the opening cysteine and the closing phenylalanine or tryptophan. Fields, in order: V gene, D gene, clone size, J gene, CDR3 DNA, CDR3 protein. The D gene is left open where the match is weak. Size tells how often a clone was seen (once, few, many) or the class of an expanded clone, and some rows leave it out.

>TRBV19|TRBD1|.|TRBJ2-6
TGTGCCAGTAGTATATCTGTTTGGGACAGGGGGCTATCGGGGGCCAACGTCCTGACTTTC
CASSISVWDRGLSGANVLTF
>TRBV28|TRBD1|.|TRBJ2-1
TGTGCCAGCAGCCTGGACAGGGGCGTCTACAATGAGCAGTTCTTC
CASSLDRGVYNEQFF
>TRBV27|TRBD2|.|TRBJ2-7
TGTGCCAGCAGCCTTAGCGGGAGGACCCCCTACGAGCAGTACTTC
CASSLSGRTPYEQYF
>TRBV15|.|.|TRBJ2-1
TGTGCCACCAGCAGAGTGGGTGGGGGCAATGAGCAGTTCTTC
CATSRVGGGNEQFF
>TRBV29-1|.|.|TRBJ1-6
TGCAGCGTCGCGTCAGTCCCCCACTTT
CSVASVPHF
>TRBV25-1|.|.|TRBJ2-7
TGTGCCAGCAGAGTAGTTGACGAGCAGTACTTC
CASRVVDEQYF
>TRBV27|.|.|TRBJ2-3
TGTGCCAGCAGTTCGTCCTCAGGGGAGAGGGCAGATACGCAGTATTTT
CASSSSSGERADTQYF
>TRBV10-3|TRBD2|.|TRBJ2-7
TGTGCCATCAGTGGGCTAGCGGGGACCTACGAGCAGTACTTC
CAISGLAGTYEQYF
>TRBV28|TRBD2|.|TRBJ2-7
TGTGCCAGCAGTTTCTCAGCGGGAGGGACCTACGAGCAGTACTTC
CASSFSAGGTYEQYF
>TRBV5-6|.|.|TRBJ2-1
TGTGCCAGCAGTCAGGGCAATGAGCAGTTCTTC
CASSQGNEQFF
>TRBV19|TRBD1|.|TRBJ2-1
TGTGCCAGTAGTATTTTACAGGGGAATGAGCAGTTCTTC
CASSILQGNEQFF
>TRBV27|.|.|TRBJ1-4
TGTGCCAGCACCTACAGTGGAGGAAATGAAAAACTGTTTTTT
CASTYSGGNEKLFF
>TRBV6-5|.|.|TRBJ2-1
TGTGCCAGCGGTTTGGCTGAGCAGTTCTTC
CASGLAEQFF
>TRBV7-9|.|.|TRBJ2-7
TGTGCCAGCAGCTTAGATAGGGGCGAGCAGTACTTC
CASSLDRGEQYF
>TRBV7-8|.|.|TRBJ1-5
TGTGCCAGCAGCGCCTCCGGGGAGCCAGCACATCAGCCCCAGCATTTT
CASSASGEPAHQPQHF
>TRBV28|.|.|TRBJ2-7
TGTGCCAGCCGAAGCACTATTCGTACCGAGCAGTACTTC
CASRSTIRTEQYF
>TRBV14|.|.|TRBJ2-1
TGTGCCAGCAGCCCCGGGACTCCTAAGAATGAGCAGTTCTTC
CASSPGTPKNEQFF
>TRBV15|.|.|TRBJ2-3
TGTGCCACCAGCAGAGATCACTCCGATACGCAGTATTTT
CATSRDHSDTQYF
>TRBV27|TRBD1|.|TRBJ1-1
TGTGCCAGTACAGGGGGGACTGAAGCTTTCTTT
CASTGGTEAFF
>TRBV7-2|.|.|TRBJ2-7
TGTGCCAGCAGCTTAGGATCCAGGCCCTACGAGCAGTACTTC
CASSLGSRPYEQYF
>TRBV2|TRBD1|.|TRBJ2-7
TGTGCCAGCAGTGATACAGGGGGTCTCAACGAGCAGTACTTC
CASSDTGGLNEQYF
>TRBV27|.|few|TRBJ2-7
TGTGCCAGCAGTTTTGGAACCTCCTACGAGCAGTACTTC
CASSFGTSYEQYF
>TRBV4-1|.|.|TRBJ1-1
TGCGCCAGCAGCCAAGGGGTTCCGACTGAAGCTTTCTTT
CASSQGVPTEAFF
>TRBV28|TRBD2|.|TRBJ2-2
TGTGCCACCTTAGCGGGAGTCACCGGGGAGCTGTTTTTT
CATLAGVTGELFF
>TRBV19|.|.|TRBJ2-1
TGTGCCAGTAGTATTCTTGCGGGCAGGGGAGATGAGCAGTTCTTC
CASSILAGRGDEQFF
>TRBV27|.|.|TRBJ2-7
TGTGCCAGCAGTGCCACGGGAACCCCCTACGAGCAGTACTTC
CASSATGTPYEQYF
>TRBV15|.|.|TRBJ1-1
TGTGCCACCCGCTCGAGGAGTCGGACTGAAGCTTTCTTT
CATRSRSRTEAFF
>TRBV11-2|.|.|TRBJ2-2
TGTGCCAGCAGCCCCTTTGCTAGTAACACCGGGGAGCTGTTTTTT
CASSPFASNTGELFF
>TRBV27|TRBD2|.|TRBJ2-7
TGTGCCAGCAGTTTGGCTAGCGGGCTGAACTACGAGCAGTACTTC
CASSLASGLNYEQYF
>TRBV19|.|.|TRBJ2-7
TGTGCCAGTAGTATAGATTTACAGGGCCGCTTCGAGCAGTACTTC
CASSIDLQGRFEQYF
>TRBV27|.|.|TRBJ2-7
TGTGCCAGCAGTCCTCTACAGGGAAGAGGCTACGAGCAGTACTTC
CASSPLQGRGYEQYF
>TRBV6-5|TRBD1|.|TRBJ2-1
TGTGCCAGCAGTTGGACAGGGCGGAATGAGCAGTTCTTC
CASSWTGRNEQFF
>TRBV28|.|once|TRBJ1-4
TGTGCCAGCAGCTTCACCAGCTTCCAAGCTAATGAAAAACTGTTTTTT
CASSFTSFQANEKLFF
>TRBV28|.|.|TRBJ2-7
TGTGCCAGCAGTCCCCCAGTCCGCTACGAGCAGTACTTC
CASSPPVRYEQYF
>TRBV6-1|.|.|TRBJ1-1
TGTGCCAGCAGTGGACCGGGGGATGAAGCTTTCTTT
CASSGPGDEAFF
>TRBV6-5|TRBD2|.|TRBJ2-2
TGTGCCAGCAGTTTACTAGCGGGATATGACACCGGGGAGCTGTTTTTT
CASSLLAGYDTGELFF
>TRBV10-3|.|once|TRBJ2-3
TGTGCCATCGGGCCGGACGACACAGATACGCAGTATTTT
CAIGPDDTDTQYF
>TRBV28|TRBD2|.|TRBJ2-7
TGTGCCAGCAGTTCCCGGCTAGCGGCCTACGAGCAGTACTTC
CASSSRLAAYEQYF
>TRBV27|TRBD2|.|TRBJ2-1
TGTGCCAGCAGTGGGAGGGGATCCTACAATGAGCAGTTCTTC
CASSGRGSYNEQFF
>TRBV4-1|.|.|TRBJ1-3
TGCGCCAGCAGCCAAACGTTCAGTGGAAACACCATATATTTT
CASSQTFSGNTIYF
>TRBV5-6|.|.|TRBJ2-7
TGTGCCAGCAGCTTGTTGGACAGATCCTACGAGCAGTACTTC
CASSLLDRSYEQYF
>TRBV27|TRBD2|.|TRBJ2-3
TGTGCCAGCAGTCCCGGACTAGCGGGACTCACAGATACGCAGTATTTT
CASSPGLAGLTDTQYF
>TRBV7-9|.|.|TRBJ2-1
TGTGCCAGCAGCTTAGATTACCCCTACAATGAGCAGTTCTTC
CASSLDYPYNEQFF
>TRBV5-1|TRBD2|.|TRBJ2-4
TGCGCCAGCAGCCGACGAGGAATAGCGGGGGGACTAGCCAAAAACATTCAGTACTTC
CASSRRGIAGGLAKNIQYF
>TRBV2|.|.|TRBJ2-5
TGTGCCAGCAGTGAAGGGGAGACAGAACAAGAGACCCAGTACTTC
CASSEGETEQETQYF
>TRBV6-5|TRBD2|once|TRBJ2-1
TGTGCCAGCAGCCCTAGCGGGAGGGATGAGCAGTTCTTC
CASSPSGRDEQFF
>TRBV27|.|.|TRBJ1-3
TGTGCCAGCAGTCCGCACTTTGGGACGCTTGGAAACACCATATATTTT
CASSPHFGTLGNTIYF
>TRBV7-8|TRBD1|.|TRBJ1-1
TGTGCCAGCAGCTTCACAGGGGAGTCTGAAGCTTTCTTT
CASSFTGESEAFF